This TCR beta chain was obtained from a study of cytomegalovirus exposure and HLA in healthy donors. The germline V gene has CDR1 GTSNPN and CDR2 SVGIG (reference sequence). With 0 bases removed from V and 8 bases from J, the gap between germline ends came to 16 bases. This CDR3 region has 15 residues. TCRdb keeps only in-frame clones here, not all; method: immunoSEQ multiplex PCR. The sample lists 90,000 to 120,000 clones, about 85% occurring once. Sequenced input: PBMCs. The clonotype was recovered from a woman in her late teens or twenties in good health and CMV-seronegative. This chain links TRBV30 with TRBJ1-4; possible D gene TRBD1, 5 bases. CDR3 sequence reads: CAWSVRGLLREKLFF. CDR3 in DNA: TGTGCCTGGAGTGTTCGGGGGTTGCTGAGGGAAAAACTGTTTTTT. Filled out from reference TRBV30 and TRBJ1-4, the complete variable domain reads SQTIHQWPATLVQPVGSPLSLECTVEGTSNPNLYWYRQAAGRGLQLLFYSVGIGQISSEVPQNLSASRPQDRQFILSSKKLLLSDSGFYLCAWSVRGLLREKLFFGSGTQLSVL.